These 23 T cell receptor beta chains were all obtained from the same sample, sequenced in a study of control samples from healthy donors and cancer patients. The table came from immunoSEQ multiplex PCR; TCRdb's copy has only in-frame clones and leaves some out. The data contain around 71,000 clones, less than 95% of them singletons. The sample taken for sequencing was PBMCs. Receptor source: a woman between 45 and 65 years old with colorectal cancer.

CDR3 in DNA: TGTGCCAGCAGCAGGGACAGGGACTATGGCTACACCTTC. Protein product: CASSRDRDYGYTF. The rearrangement uses TRBV11-2 and TRBJ1-2; the match to TRBD1 covers 9 bases. The J segment lost 3 bases and the V segment lost 5 bases, leaving 1 base of the junction unmatched. CDR1 and CDR2 from the germline V gene are SGHAT and FQNNGV. CDR3 length: 13 residues.

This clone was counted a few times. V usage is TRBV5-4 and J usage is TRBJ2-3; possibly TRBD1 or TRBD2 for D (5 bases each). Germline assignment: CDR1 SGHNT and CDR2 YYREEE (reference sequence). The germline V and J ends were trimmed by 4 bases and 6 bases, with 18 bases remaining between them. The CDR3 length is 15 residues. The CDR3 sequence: CASSPGSTDRDTQYF. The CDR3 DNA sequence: TGTGCCAGCAGCCCAGGGAGCACAGATAGGGATACGCAGTATTTT. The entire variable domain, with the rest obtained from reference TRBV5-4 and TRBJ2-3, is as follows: ETGVTQSPTHLIKTRGQQVTLRCSSQSGHNTVSWYQQALGQGPQFIFQYYREEENGRGNFPPRFSGLQFPNYSSELNVNALELDDSALYLCASSPGSTDRDTQYFGPGTRLTVL.

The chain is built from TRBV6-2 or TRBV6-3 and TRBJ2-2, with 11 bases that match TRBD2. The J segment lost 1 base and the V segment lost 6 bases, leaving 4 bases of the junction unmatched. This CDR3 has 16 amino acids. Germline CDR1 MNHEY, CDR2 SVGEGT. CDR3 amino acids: CASRPGTSGNTGELFF. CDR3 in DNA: TGTGCCAGCAGACCTGGGACTAGCGGGAACACCGGGGAGCTGTTTTTT.

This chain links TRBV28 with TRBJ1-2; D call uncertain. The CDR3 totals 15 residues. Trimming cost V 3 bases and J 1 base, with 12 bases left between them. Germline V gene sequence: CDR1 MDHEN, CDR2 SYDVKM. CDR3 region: CASSFGRRLNYGYTF. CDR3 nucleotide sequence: TGTGCCAGCAGTTTTGGCAGGCGGCTTAACTATGGCTACACCTTC.

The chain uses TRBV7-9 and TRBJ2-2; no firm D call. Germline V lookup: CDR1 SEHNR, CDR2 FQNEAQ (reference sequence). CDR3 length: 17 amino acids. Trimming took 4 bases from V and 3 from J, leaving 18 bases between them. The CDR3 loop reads CASSSPKAGVDTGELFF. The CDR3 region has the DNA TGTGCCAGCAGCTCTCCCAAAGCTGGGGTCGACACCGGGGAGCTGTTTTTT.

CDR3 in DNA: TGTGCCAGCAGTGGGGATTTGATAGCGGGGGCAGAGACCCAGTACTTC. This gives the protein CASSGDLIAGAETQYF. This chain links TRBV6-1 with TRBJ2-5, with TRBD2 matching over 9 bases. The V and J ends lost 4 bases and 4 bases, in that order; junction bases with no gene match: 10. Per germline, CDR1 MNHNS and CDR2 SASEGT. The length of the CDR3 is 16 residues.

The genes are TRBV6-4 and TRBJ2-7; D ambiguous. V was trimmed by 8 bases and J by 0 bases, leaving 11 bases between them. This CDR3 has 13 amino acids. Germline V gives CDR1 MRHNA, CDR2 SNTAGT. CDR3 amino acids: CASYLFPSYEQYF. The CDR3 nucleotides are TGTGCCAGCTACCTCTTCCCCTCCTACGAGCAGTACTTC.

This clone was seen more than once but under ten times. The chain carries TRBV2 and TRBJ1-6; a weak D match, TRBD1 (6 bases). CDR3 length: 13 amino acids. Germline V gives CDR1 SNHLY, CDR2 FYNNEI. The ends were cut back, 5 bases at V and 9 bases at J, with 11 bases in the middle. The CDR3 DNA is TGTGCCAGCAGTCCCACAGGGACTTCACCCCTCCACTTT. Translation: CASSPTGTSPLHF.

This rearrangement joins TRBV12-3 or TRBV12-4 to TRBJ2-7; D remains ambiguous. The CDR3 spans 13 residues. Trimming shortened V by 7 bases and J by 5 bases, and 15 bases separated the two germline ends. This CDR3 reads CASNYRPGHEQYF. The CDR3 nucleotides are TGTGCCAGCAACTATCGGCCGGGCCACGAGCAGTACTTC.

CDR3: CASSLNGVADTQYF. CDR3 in DNA: TGTGCCAGCAGCTTAAACGGGGTGGCAGATACGCAGTATTTT. This chain uses TRBV11-3 with TRBJ2-3; TRBD2 might be the D (5 bases). V lost 2 bases, J lost 4 bases, and 10 bases lay in between. The CDR3 consists of 14 residues. Germline CDR1 SGHNT, CDR2 YENEEA.

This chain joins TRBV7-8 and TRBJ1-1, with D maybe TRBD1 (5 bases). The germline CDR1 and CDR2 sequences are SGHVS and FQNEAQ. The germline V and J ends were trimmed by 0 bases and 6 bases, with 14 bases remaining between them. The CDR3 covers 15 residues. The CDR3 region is CASSLAKGFSAEAFF. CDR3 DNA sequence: TGTGCCAGCAGCTTAGCCAAGGGGTTTAGTGCTGAAGCTTTCTTT.

For the CDR3, the DNA is TGTGCCAGCAGCGTAGCAGGGGTGGGCACTGAAGCTTTCTTT. This codes for CASSVAGVGTEAFF. This chain connects TRBV9 to TRBJ1-1; the D gene is possibly TRBD1 (6 bases). CDR1 is SGDLS and CDR2 is YYNGEE in the germline V gene. The CDR3 is 14 amino acids. V was cut by 0 bases and J by 4 bases, with 10 bases left in between.

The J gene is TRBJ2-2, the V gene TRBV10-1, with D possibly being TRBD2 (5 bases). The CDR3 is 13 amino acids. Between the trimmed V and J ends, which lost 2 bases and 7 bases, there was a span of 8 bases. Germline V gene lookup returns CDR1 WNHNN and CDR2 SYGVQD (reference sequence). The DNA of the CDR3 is TGCGCCAGCAGTGAGGAGGGTTTCGGGGAGCTGTTTTTT. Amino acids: CASSEEGFGELFF.

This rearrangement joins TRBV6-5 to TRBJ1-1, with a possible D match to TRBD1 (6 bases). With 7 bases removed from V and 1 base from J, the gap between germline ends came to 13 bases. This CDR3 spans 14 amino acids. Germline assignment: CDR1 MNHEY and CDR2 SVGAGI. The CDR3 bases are TGTGCCAGCACCGTTGTACAGGGGAACACTGAAGCTTTCTTT. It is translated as CASTVVQGNTEAFF.

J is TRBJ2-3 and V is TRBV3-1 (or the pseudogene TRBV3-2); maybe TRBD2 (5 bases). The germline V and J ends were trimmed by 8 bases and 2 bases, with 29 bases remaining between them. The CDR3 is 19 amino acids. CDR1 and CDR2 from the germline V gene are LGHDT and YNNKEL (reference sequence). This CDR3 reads CASSTGVLLVKYATDTQYF. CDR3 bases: TGTGCCAGCTCTACCGGGGTCCTGCTCGTCAAATATGCCACAGATACGCAGTATTTT.

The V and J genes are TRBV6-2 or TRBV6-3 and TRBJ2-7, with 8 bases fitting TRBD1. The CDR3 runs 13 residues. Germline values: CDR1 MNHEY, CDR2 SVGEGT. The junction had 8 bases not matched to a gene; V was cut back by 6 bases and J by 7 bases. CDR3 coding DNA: TGTGCCAGCAGCCCGGACAGGGTAATTGAGCAGTACTTC. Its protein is CASSPDRVIEQYF.

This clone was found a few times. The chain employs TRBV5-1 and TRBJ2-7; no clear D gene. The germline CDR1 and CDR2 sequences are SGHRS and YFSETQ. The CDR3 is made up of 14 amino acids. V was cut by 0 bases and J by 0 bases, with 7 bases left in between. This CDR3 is CASSLVGYSYEQYF. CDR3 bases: TGCGCCAGCAGCTTGGTGGGTTACTCCTACGAGCAGTACTTC. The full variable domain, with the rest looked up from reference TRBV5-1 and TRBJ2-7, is KAGVTQTPRYLIKTRGQQVTLSCSPISGHRSVSWYQQTPGQGLQFLFEYFSETQRNKGNFPGRFSGRQFSNSRSEMNVSTLELGDSALYLCASSLVGYSYEQYFGPGTRLTVT.

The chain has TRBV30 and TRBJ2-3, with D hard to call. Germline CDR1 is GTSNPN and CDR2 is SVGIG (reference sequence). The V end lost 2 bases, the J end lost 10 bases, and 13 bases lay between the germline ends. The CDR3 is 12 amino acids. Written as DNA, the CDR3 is TGTGCCTGGAGTTCCTCCCGCGACGCGCAGTATTTT. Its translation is CAWSSSRDAQYF.

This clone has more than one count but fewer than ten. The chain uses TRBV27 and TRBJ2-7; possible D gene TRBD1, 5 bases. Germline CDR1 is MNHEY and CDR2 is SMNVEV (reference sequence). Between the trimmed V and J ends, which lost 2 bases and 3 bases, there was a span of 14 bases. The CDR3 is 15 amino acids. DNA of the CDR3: TGTGCCAGCAGTTTAGGCACAGGTGGATACTACGAGCAGTACTTC. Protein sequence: CASSLGTGGYYEQYF.

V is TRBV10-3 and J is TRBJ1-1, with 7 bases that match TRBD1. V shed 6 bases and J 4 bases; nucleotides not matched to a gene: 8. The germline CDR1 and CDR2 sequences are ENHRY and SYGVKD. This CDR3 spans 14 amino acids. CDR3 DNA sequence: TGTGCCATCAGGGTGGGTCAGGGGGTCACTGAAGCTTTCTTT. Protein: CAIRVGQGVTEAFF.

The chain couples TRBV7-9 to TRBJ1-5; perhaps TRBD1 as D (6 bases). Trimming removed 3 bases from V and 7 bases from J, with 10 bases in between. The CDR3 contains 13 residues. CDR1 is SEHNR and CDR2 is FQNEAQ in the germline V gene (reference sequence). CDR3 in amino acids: CASSLGGQQPQHF. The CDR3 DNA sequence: TGTGCCAGCAGCTTGGGGGGCCAACAGCCCCAGCATTTT.

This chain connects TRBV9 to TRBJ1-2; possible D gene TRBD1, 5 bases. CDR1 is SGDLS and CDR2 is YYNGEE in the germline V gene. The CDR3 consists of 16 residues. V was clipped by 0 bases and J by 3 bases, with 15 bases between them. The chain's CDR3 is CASSVAKEGRHYGYTF. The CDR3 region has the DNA TGTGCCAGCAGCGTAGCTAAGGAGGGGCGTCACTATGGCTACACCTTC.

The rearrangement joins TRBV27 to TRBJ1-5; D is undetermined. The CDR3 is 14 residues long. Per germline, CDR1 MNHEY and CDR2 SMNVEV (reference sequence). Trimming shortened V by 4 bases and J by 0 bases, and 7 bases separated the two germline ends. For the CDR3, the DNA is TGTGCCAGCAGTTCTTTTTATAGCAATCAGCCCCAGCATTTT. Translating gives CASSSFYSNQPQHF.